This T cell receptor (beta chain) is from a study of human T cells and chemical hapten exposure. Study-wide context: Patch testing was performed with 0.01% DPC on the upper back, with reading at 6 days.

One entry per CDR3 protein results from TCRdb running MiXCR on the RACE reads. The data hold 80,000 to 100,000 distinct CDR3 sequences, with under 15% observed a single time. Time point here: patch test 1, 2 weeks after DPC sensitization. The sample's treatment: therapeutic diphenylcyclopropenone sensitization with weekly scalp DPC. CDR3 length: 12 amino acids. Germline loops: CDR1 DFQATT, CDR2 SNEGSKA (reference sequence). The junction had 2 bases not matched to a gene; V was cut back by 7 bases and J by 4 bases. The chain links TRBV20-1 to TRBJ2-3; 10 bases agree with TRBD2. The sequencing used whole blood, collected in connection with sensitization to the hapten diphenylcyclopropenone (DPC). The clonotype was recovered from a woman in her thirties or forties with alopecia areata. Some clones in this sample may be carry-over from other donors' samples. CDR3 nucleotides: TGCAGTGGGCTAGCGGGAGCAGATACGCAGTATTTT. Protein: CSGLAGADTQYF.